These 21 T cell receptor beta chains originate from one sample sequenced in a study of CD8+ T cells in alopecia areata listed by TCRdb under 2018. The time point label, read with the paper, signifies: 4 weeks on oral tofacitinib. In light of the paper, this sample's treatment or condition label describes: oral pan-JAK inhibitor, 5-10 mg twice daily. To prepare the library, the immunoSEQ multiplex PCR assay was applied. For TCR sequencing, RNA was extracted from every sample and reverse transcribed into cDNA to serve as template. Held by TCRdb, this immuneACCESS table contains in-frame sequences only and omits some clones. Under half of the omission traces to an unresolved V gene where checked; the cause of the rest is unknown. The sample contains 150,000 to 250,000 clones, 45% to 65% of them found a single time. The leading ten clones occupy about 3.5% of the sample. The specimen was CD4+ T cells sorted from blood, collected at week 4, from a patient treated with tofacitinib. The receptors come from a human donor with alopecia areata.

The rearrangement links TRBV30 to TRBJ2-7; D unclear. Germline V lookup: CDR1 GTSNPN, CDR2 SVGIG (reference sequence). Trimming took 4 bases from V and 2 from J, leaving 6 bases between them. This CDR3 has 11 residues. DNA for the CDR3: TGTGCCTGGATGATAGCCTACGAGCAGTACTTC. It specifies CAWMIAYEQYF. Combining the CDR3 with reference TRBV30 and TRBJ2-7 gives the whole variable domain SQTIHQWPATLVQPVGSPLSLECTVEGTSNPNLYWYRQAAGRGLQLLFYSVGIGQISSEVPQNLSASRPQDRQFILSSKKLLLSDSGFYLCAWMIAYEQYFGPGTRLTVT.

This clone was seen once. V usage is TRBV29-1 and J usage is TRBJ2-6; D may be TRBD1 (6 bases). V shed 6 bases and J shed 0 bases, with 12 bases lying between them. CDR3 length equals 15 residues. Germline V CDR1 and CDR2: SQVTM, ANQGSEA. The CDR3 protein is CSVQTGRSGANVLTF. DNA for the CDR3: TGCAGCGTACAGACAGGCCGCTCTGGGGCCAACGTCCTGACTTTC.

The chain joins TRBV29-1 to TRBJ1-3, with D possibly matching TRBD1 (5 bases). The CDR3 extends over 13 amino acids. The germline gives CDR1 SQVTM, CDR2 ANQGSEA. V was pared by 4 bases and J by 4 bases, with 11 bases between. The CDR3 region is CSVVGDYGNTIYF. The CDR3 DNA sequence: TGCAGCGTTGTAGGGGATTACGGAAACACCATATATTTT.

This sequence joins TRBV6-5 and TRBJ1-1, with D possibly being TRBD1 (6 bases). There are 12 residues in the CDR3. Trimming removed 5 bases at V and 5 bases at J, with 9 bases between. The germline V gene encodes CDR1 MNHEY and CDR2 SVGAGI. The CDR3 here is CASSRGLTEAFF. As DNA, the CDR3 is TGTGCCAGCAGTCGGGGGCTTACTGAAGCTTTCTTT.

This chain uses TRBV15 with TRBJ1-3; D is undetermined. Germline V lookup: CDR1 LNHNV, CDR2 YYDKDF (reference sequence). The CDR3 sequence is 14 residues long. The germline V and J ends were trimmed by 9 bases and 0 bases, with 12 bases remaining between them. CDR3 in DNA: TGTGCCACTCGGCCGGGAGGCTCTGGAAACACCATATATTTT. Its protein is CATRPGGSGNTIYF.

With regard to this clone: In the same sample, other DNA sequences code for this CDR3. The chain links TRBV7-9 to TRBJ1-1, with D unresolved. V lost 2 bases and J lost 6, with 4 bases in between. The length of the CDR3 is 11 residues. From germline, CDR1 is SEHNR and CDR2 FQNEAQ (reference sequence). The CDR3 sequence is CASSLSPEAFF. For the CDR3, the DNA is TGTGCCAGCAGCTTAAGTCCTGAAGCTTTCTTT.

Worth noting for this clone: The same CDR3 arises from other DNA sequences in this sample as well. The rearrangement uses TRBV20-1 and TRBJ2-5, with D uncertain. This CDR3 has 10 residues. Trimming stripped 6 bases from V and 1 base from J, with 3 bases between. Germline V lookup: CDR1 DFQATT, CDR2 SNEGSKA (reference sequence). Here the CDR3 DNA reads TGCAGTGCACGCCAAGAGACCCAGTACTTC. Protein product: CSARQETQYF.

This clone was detected only a few times. V is TRBV5-4 and J is TRBJ1-2, with D possibly TRBD1 on 5 matching bases. CDR3 size: 14 residues. The V and J ends lost 3 bases and 5 bases respectively, with 14 bases between them. The germline V gene encodes CDR1 SGHNT and CDR2 YYREEE (reference sequence). The CDR3 DNA is TGTGCCAGCAGCTCCCAACAGGCTGGGTATGGCTACACCTTC. This encodes CASSSQQAGYGYTF.

This clone was detected a few times. CDR3 bases: TGTGCCAGCGGGGGGGACAGGGGGCACGAGCAGTACTTC. This codes for CASGGDRGHEQYF. This sequence joins TRBV25-1 and TRBJ2-7; the match to TRBD1 covers 12 bases. Germline V gene sequence: CDR1 MGHDK, CDR2 SYGVNS. The length of the CDR3 is 13 residues. V trimming: 8 bases; J trimming: 5 bases; junction bases outside the gene matches: 4.

The chain is built from TRBV2 and TRBJ1-5; 9 bases agree with TRBD1. The CDR3 totals 15 residues. Unmatched junction bases numbered 6, after V lost 6 bases and J lost 3 bases. CDR1 and CDR2 (germline): SNHLY, FYNNEI. The CDR3 here is CASSVDRGYNQPQHF. DNA of the CDR3: TGTGCCAGCAGCGTGGACAGGGGCTACAATCAGCCCCAGCATTTT.

The rearrangement links TRBV20-1 to TRBJ2-1; D not resolved. The CDR3 sequence is 11 residues long. CDR1 and CDR2 from the germline V gene are DFQATT and SNEGSKA (reference sequence). The V and J ends lost 4 bases and 6 bases respectively, with 7 bases between them. CDR3 region: CSAIGSNEQFF. CDR3 coding DNA: TGCAGTGCTATAGGAAGCAATGAGCAGTTCTTC.

The chain links TRBV2 to TRBJ2-5; TRBD2 is a possible D gene (6 bases). Between the trimmed V and J ends, which lost 6 bases and 3 bases, there was a span of 8 bases. Germline V gene lookup returns CDR1 SNHLY and CDR2 FYNNEI. This CDR3 has 12 residues. The CDR3 nucleotides are TGTGCCAGCAGGGGCGGGGAAGAGACCCAGTACTTC. This encodes CASRGGEETQYF.

This clone was recorded only once. The CDR3 spells CSVGWPDSYEQYF. CDR3 in DNA: TGCAGCGTTGGATGGCCGGACTCCTACGAGCAGTACTTC. This chain joins TRBV29-1 and TRBJ2-7, with D hard to call. Trimming shortened V by 4 bases and J by 0 bases, and 10 bases separated the two germline ends. This CDR3 spans 13 amino acids. Germline loops: CDR1 SQVTM, CDR2 ANQGSEA.

The chain joins TRBV4-2 to TRBJ1-2, with D unclear. The germline V gene encodes CDR1 LGHNA and CDR2 YNFKEQ. The CDR3 length is 13 residues. The germline V and J ends were trimmed by 5 bases and 0 bases, with 7 bases remaining between them. For the CDR3, the DNA is TGTGCCAGCAGCTTGGCAGCTAACTATGGCTACACCTTC. Translated: CASSLAANYGYTF.

This chain joins TRBV7-6 and TRBJ2-1; D is uncertain. The CDR3 has 13 residues. CDR1 and CDR2 (germline): SGHVS, FNYEAQ. V gave up 3 bases and J gave up 12 bases, with 15 bases separating them. CDR3 loop: CASSLSGPHMQFF. The CDR3 nucleotides read TGTGCCAGCAGCTTGAGTGGCCCACATATGCAGTTCTTC.

The chain couples TRBV5-6 to TRBJ2-7; D is possibly TRBD1 or TRBD2 (6 bases each). The germline V gene has CDR1 SGHDT and CDR2 YYEEEE. This CDR3 contains 13 residues. V lost 0 bases to trimming and J lost 5 bases, with 9 bases between them. CDR3: CASSLGGGHEQYF. Here the CDR3 DNA reads TGTGCCAGCAGCTTGGGAGGGGGGCACGAGCAGTACTTC. The whole variable domain, remainder taken from reference TRBV5-6 and TRBJ2-7, is DAGVTQSPTHLIKTRGQQVTLRCSPKSGHDTVSWYQQALGQGPQFIFQYYEEEERQRGNFPDRFSGHQFPNYSSELNVNALLLGDSALYLCASSLGGGHEQYFGPGTRLTVT.

This chain joins TRBV9 and TRBJ1-5; 8 bases line up with TRBD1. Germline V CDR1 and CDR2: SGDLS, YYNGEE. The CDR3 is 15 amino acids. Trimming cost V 0 bases and J 5 bases; bases outside gene matches: 4. For the CDR3, the DNA is TGTGCCAGCAGCGTAGGTGTGACAGGGGATCAGCCCCAGCATTTT. Translated, it gives CASSVGVTGDQPQHF.

The rearrangement joins TRBV7-2 to TRBJ1-2; 7 nucleotides match TRBD1. Germline CDR1 SGHTA, CDR2 FQGNSA. The CDR3 has 15 amino acids. Trimming removed 5 bases from V and 6 bases from J; junction bases left unmatched: 12. The CDR3 DNA is TGTGCCAGCAGCCCACGCGGGACAGAGGGAAATGGCTACACCTTC. Its translation is CASSPRGTEGNGYTF.

In its sample, this clone was seen a few times. The chain employs TRBV19 and TRBJ1-5; D unresolved. The CDR3 is 17 residues long. V lost 0 bases to trimming and J lost 0 bases, with 12 bases between them. In germline, CDR1 is LNHDA, CDR2 SQIVND (reference sequence). The CDR3 nucleotides are TGTGCCAGTAGTATAGATCCCCGGCCGATTAGCAATCAGCCCCAGCATTTT. It translates to CASSIDPRPISNQPQHF.

The chain couples TRBV5-1 to TRBJ1-1; no firm D call. The length of the CDR3 is 15 residues. The V and J ends lost 0 bases and 2 bases respectively, with 11 bases between them. CDR1 and CDR2 (germline): SGHRS, YFSETQ. The CDR3: CASSLGNRANTEAFF. CDR3 bases: TGCGCCAGCAGCTTGGGAAACCGGGCAAACACTGAAGCTTTCTTT.

This clone was counted only a few times. This sequence joins TRBV30 and TRBJ2-3; D call uncertain. Germline V lookup: CDR1 GTSNPN, CDR2 SVGIG (reference sequence). The CDR3 contains 12 residues. Trimming stripped 2 bases from V and 2 bases from J, with 5 bases between. CDR3 region: CAWSQLTDTQYF. CDR3 sequence (DNA): TGTGCCTGGAGTCAGCTCACAGATACGCAGTATTTT.